One and the same sample provided the 3 T cell receptor beta chains below, sequenced in a study of Tregs in tolerant kidney transplant recipients. Sequenced by immunoSEQ multiplex PCR; TCRdb stores in-frame clones only, minus some. There are roughly 15,000 clones in the sample, with 3.5% held by the top ten. Recipients received nonmyeloablative bone marrow transplants from related graft donors, with transient mixed chimerism. The input for sequencing was CD4+ T cells from blood (PBMCs), taken 12 months after the transplant. The origin of the receptors is a human patient who received a combined kidney and bone marrow transplant. Part of the T cell pool may stem from the graft donor.

In the case of this clone: The read is 3 residues too short to cover the CDR3 end, so that end is filled in from the germline J gene. V gene TRBV20-1 combines with J gene TRBJ2-5, with TRBD2 matching over 9 bases. The trim removed 1 base at V and 5 bases at J, leaving 8 bases unmatched. CDR1 and CDR2 (germline): DFQATT, SNEGSKA (reference sequence). The CDR3 sequence is 15 residues long. The CDR3 DNA, read in part, is TGCAGTGCTAGAGTTACTAGCGGGTCAGGGGAGACC. This translates into CSARVTSGSGET. The entire CDR3 protein is CSARVTSGSGETQYF.

Note on this clone: The missing CDR3 end, 3 residues past where the read stops, is filled in from the germline J gene. V gene TRBV18 combines with J gene TRBJ2-2; 15 nucleotides match TRBD2. CDR3 length equals 17 residues. With V trimmed by 0 bases and J by 4 bases, 0 bases remained unmatched. The germline V gene has CDR1 KGHSH and CDR2 LQKENI. The CDR3 sequence is CASSPPGLAGGTGELFF. Partial CDR3 DNA: TGTGCCAGCTCACCACCGGGACTAGCGGGAGGCACCGGGGAG.

Remarks on this clone: The read finishes 3 residues shy of the CDR3 end, and the germline J gene is used to complete it. The chain recombines TRBV20-1 with TRBJ1-2, with 7 positions matching TRBD1. Germline CDR1 reads DFQATT; CDR2 reads SNEGSKA (reference sequence). J was trimmed by 6 bases and V by 0 bases; bases with no gene match: 13. This CDR3 has 16 residues. The CDR3 sequence is CSARDKARGKADGYTF. The covered CDR3 bases are TGCAGTGCTAGAGATAAGGCCAGGGGGAAAGCAGATGGC.